This T cell receptor (beta chain) comes out of a study of blood T cells in healthy people across ages (dated by TCRdb to 2013 to 2016). Notes on the research overall: In model experiments, template switching captured about one uniquely barcoded TCR beta cDNA molecule for every two T cells. The study analyzed two additional independent replicas of 1 million unique cDNA reads from the same blood draw for two donors, one aged 18 to 29 and one aged 80 or older. Using deep sequencing normalized with unique cDNA molecular identifiers, the study measured how TCR beta repertoire diversity changes with age. To avoid experimental bias, donors of different ages were distributed randomly across sequencing lanes. The donors were split into four age groups: young (average approximately 16 years), middle-aged (over 35), aged (about 56) and long-lived (more than 80). Overall results and qualifications from the work: Estimates of total diversity based on one million sequenced T cells were considered lower bounds and underestimates. As age increased, observed TCR beta diversity per million T cells dropped in a roughly linear way, and a significant reduction was already evident by age roughly 36. Because the CMV infection status of the donors was unknown, age-related changes in expanded clonotypes may potentially have been confounded. Compared with the aged group, the long-lived group had more naive CD4+ T cells, fewer expanded clones and increased TCR diversity, suggesting age selection. Because profiling used bulk unsorted PBMCs, naive and antigen-experienced compartments could not be compared conclusively. Observed TCR beta diversity correlated strongly with the percentage of naive T cells measured by flow cytometry.

Comment on this clonotype: No cognate antigen has been identified for it. Base qualities are missing; no much larger clone stands one base away.

Library method: 5' RACE. Instrument used: Illumina HiSeq 2500. The second PCR ran for about 7 to 11 cycles and used a J-beta primer mix along with a sample-barcoded 5' primer. A unique molecular identifier was introduced onto each TCR beta cDNA molecule by a template-switch 5' adaptor carrying 12 random nucleotides. At least 2.5 million CDR3-containing paired-end reads were obtained from each sample. All of the RNA was converted into first-strand cDNA using the Mint cDNA synthesis kit, with a TRBC-specific oligonucleotide serving as the primer. All cDNA was treated with uracil-DNA glycosylase and then went through a first 18-cycle PCR with the universal primers M1SS and BC2_uni_R. The authors' pipeline ran thus. For normalization, 1 million high-quality reads were randomly selected from each sample, with every read carrying a distinct molecular identifier. Instead of being binned into consensus sequences, reads with shared molecular identifiers were discarded. MiTCR, run with a Q25 quality threshold and the strictest error-elimination algorithm, handled CDR3 identification, clonotype clustering and error correction. A nonparametric unseen species model with Euler transformation was used to estimate lower-bound total TCR beta diversity. TCRdb passed the public sequencing reads through fastp at Q25 and MiXCR, retaining productive beta sequences. Merged by CDR3 protein, the rows form single entries marked with the most common genes and DNA. The V and J calls and clone size are TCRdb's, not the authors'. The sample has hundreds of thousands of distinct CDR3 sequences on record, approximately 49% of them singletons. Around 32% of the sample lies in the top ten.

Spanning cysteine to phenylalanine, the CDR3 consists of 18 amino acids. Only the CDR3 part of the read is kept: 54 bases, read in frame from the first base. According to the germline V gene, CDR1 reads SGHTA and CDR2 reads FQGNSA. V is cut back by 2 bases and J by 4 bases, with 15 bases in the junction unmatched. Donors were 30 to 45 systemically healthy Caucasian individuals from Russia aged 6 to 90 years. Each donor gave ten milliliters of peripheral blood, collected into EDTA-treated Vacutainer tubes. Ficoll-Paque density-gradient centrifugation was used to isolate PBMCs, with at least 7 million per sample. Trizol reagent was used to extract total RNA from the PBMCs, yielding at least 5 micrograms per sample. Naive CD45RAhigh/CD27high T cell percentages were measured by flow cytometry on a PBMC aliquot from every donor.

The chain uses TRBV7-2 and TRBJ2-3; TRBD2 fits 7 bases in the junction. The sample taken for sequencing was blood. The sequence was collected from a woman aged 55-75 years in good health. This receptor carries the CDR3 CASSLLPRGGSLSDTQYF. The DNA sequence reads TGTGCCAGCAGCTTACTACCCCGTGGCGGGAGTTTGTCAGATACGCAGTATTTT.